This T cell receptor (beta chain) appears in the sequencing data of a study of T cell changes during pregnancy in multiple sclerosis. The repertoire was sequenced with immunoSEQ multiplex PCR; TCRdb's copy has only in-frame clones and lacks some. This table has over 50,000 clones, approximately 85% appearing once. The CDR3 loop spans 16 amino acids. The V end lost 0 bases, the J end lost 0 bases, and 12 bases lay between the germline ends. Germline CDR1 reads MNHNY; CDR2 reads SVGAGI (reference sequence). The source material was peripheral blood, sampled in the first trimester of pregnancy. The chain has TRBV6-6 and TRBJ2-7, with TRBD2 as a possible D gene (6 bases). This sequence was found in a female donor with multiple sclerosis, enrolled in a pregnancy study. The CDR3 nucleotides are TGTGCCAGCAGTTACTCTTCTAGCGAGATCTCCTACGAGCAGTACTTC. Translated: CASSYSSSEISYEQYF.